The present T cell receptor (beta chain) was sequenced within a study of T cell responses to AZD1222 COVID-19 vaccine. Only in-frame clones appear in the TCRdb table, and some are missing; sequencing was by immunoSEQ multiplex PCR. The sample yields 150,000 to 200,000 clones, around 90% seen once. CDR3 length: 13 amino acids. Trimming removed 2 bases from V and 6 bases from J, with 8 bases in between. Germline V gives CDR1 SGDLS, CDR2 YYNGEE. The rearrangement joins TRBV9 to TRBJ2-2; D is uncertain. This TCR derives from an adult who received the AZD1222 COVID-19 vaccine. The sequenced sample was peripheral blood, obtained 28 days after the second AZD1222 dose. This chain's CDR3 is CASSVNGAGELFF. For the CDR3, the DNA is TGTGCCAGCAGCGTCAATGGCGCCGGGGAGCTGTTTTTT.